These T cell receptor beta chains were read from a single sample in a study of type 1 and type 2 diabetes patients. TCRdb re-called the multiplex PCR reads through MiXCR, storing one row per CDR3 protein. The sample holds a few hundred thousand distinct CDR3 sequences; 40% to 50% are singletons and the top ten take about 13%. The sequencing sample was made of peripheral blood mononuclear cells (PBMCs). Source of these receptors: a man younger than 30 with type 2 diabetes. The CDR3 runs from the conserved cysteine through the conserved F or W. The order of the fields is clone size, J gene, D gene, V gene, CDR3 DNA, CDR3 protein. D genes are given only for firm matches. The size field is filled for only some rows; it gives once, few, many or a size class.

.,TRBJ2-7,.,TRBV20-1,TGCAGTGCGGCGGGACTCAGCTCCTACGAGCAGTACTTC,CSAAGLSSYEQYF
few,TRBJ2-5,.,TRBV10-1,TGCGCCAGCAGTGACCCGGAACAGAAAGAGACCCAGTACTTC,CASSDPEQKETQYF
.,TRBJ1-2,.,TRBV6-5,TGTGCCGTATTTATAAGGACAGCGCACTATGGCTACACCTTC,CAVFIRTAHYGYTF
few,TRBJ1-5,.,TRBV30,TGTGCCTGGGGAACGGCGGGGCCCCAGCATTTT,CAWGTAGPQHF
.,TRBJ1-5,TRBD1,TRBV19,TGTGCCAGTAGAACGGACAGGGTCAATTATCAGCCCCAGCATTTT,CASRTDRVNYQPQHF
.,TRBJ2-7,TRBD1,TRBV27,TGTGCCAGCAGCCGAAGGACCGGGACAGGGTTGGGGGAGCAGTACTTC,CASSRRTGTGLGEQYF
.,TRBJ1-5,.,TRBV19,TGTGCCAGTAGTATTATGGGGAATCAGCCCCAGCATTTT,CASSIMGNQPQHF
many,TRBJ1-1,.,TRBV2,TGTGCCAGCAGTGAATACAGCGGGGGAGGCACTGAAGCTTTCTTT,CASSEYSGGGTEAFF
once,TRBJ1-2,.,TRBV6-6,TGTGCCAGCAGTGGCGGGGGGACCGGCTACACCTTC,CASSGGGTGYTF
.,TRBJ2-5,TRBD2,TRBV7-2,TGTGCCAGCAGTCCCCCCGGACTAGCGGGGGGGTTGGTGACCCAGTACTTC,CASSPPGLAGGLVTQYF
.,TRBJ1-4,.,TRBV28,TGTGCCAGCAGTTTCCAGACAGGCCGGGAAAAACTGTTTTTT,CASSFQTGREKLFF
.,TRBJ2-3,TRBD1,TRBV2,TGTGCCAGCAGCCTACAGGGGGCGTTCACAGATACGCAGTACTTT,CASSLQGAFTDTQYF
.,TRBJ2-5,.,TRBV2,TGTGCCAGCAAGGCTAGCCTTTCGGAGACCCAGTACTTC,CASKASLSETQYF
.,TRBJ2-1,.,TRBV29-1,TGCAGCGTTGAAAGCGTGCGGATCGGCCGGGCCTCCGAGCAGTTCTTC,CSVESVRIGRASEQFF
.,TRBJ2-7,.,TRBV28,TGTGCCAGCAGCAGTATCCGGGACACTTACTACGAGCAGTACTTC,CASSSIRDTYYEQYF
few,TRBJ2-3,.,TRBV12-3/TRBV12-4,TGTGCCAGCAGCCTACTCCTATCTCTGTATTTT,CASSLLLSLYF
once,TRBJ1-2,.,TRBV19,TGTGCCAGTAGTATGGCCAACTATGGCTACACCTTC,CASSMANYGYTF
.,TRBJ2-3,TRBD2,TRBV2,TGTGCCAGCTCACCATCCGGGAGGACTAGCACAGATACGCAGTATTTT,CASSPSGRTSTDTQYF
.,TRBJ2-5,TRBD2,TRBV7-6,TGTGCCAGCAGCTTTAGTCTAGCGGGAGAAGAGACCCAGTACTTC,CASSFSLAGEETQYF
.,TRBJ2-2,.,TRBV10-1,TGCGCCAGCAGTGAGAACTCCGGGGAGCTGTTTTTT,CASSENSGELFF
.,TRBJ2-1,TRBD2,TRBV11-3,TGTGCCAGCAGCTTAGGATTTTCGGGACTAGCGGACTACAATGAGCAGTTCTTC,CASSLGFSGLADYNEQFF
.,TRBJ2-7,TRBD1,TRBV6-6,TGTGCCAGCAGTCAAGACAGGGGACGGGGCGAGCAGTACTTC,CASSQDRGRGEQYF
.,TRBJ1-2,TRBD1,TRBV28,TGTGCCAGCAGTTTGGGCAGGGGGGACTATGGCTACACCTTC,CASSLGRGDYGYTF
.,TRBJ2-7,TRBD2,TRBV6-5,TGTGCCAGCAGTTACTCTGTACTAGCGAACGAGCAGTACTTC,CASSYSVLANEQYF
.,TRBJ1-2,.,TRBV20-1,TGCAGTGCTAGAGAGCCAGCGAGTAACTATGGCTACACCTTC,CSAREPASNYGYTF
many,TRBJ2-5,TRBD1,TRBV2,TGTGCCAGCAGTGAAGCGACAGGGGTAGGAGAGACCCAGTACTTC,CASSEATGVGETQYF
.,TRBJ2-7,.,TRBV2,TGTGCCAGCAGTGAAGGGACAGCACAGGCCTACGTGCAGTACTTC,CASSEGTAQAYVQYF
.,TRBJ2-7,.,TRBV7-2,TGTGCCAGCAGCCGGACGGATGGGGGTAGGTCCTACGAGCAGTACTTC,CASSRTDGGRSYEQYF
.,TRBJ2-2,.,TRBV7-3,TGTGCCAGCAGCTTCCGGCCTAGCAGCGGGGAGCTGTTTTTT,CASSFRPSSGELFF
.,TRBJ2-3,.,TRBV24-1,TGTGCCACCAGTGATGAAAGCTTATTGAGTGATACGCAGTATTTT,CATSDESLLSDTQYF
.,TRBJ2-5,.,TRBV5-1,TGCGCCAGCAGCTCCCATGAGACCCAGTACTTC,CASSSHETQYF
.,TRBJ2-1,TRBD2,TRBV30,TGTGCCTCCGAGGGGCTAGCGGCGTACAATGAGCAGTTCTTC,CASEGLAAYNEQFF
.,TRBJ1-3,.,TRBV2,TGTGCCAGCAAGCCCGTGGGGCCCTCGGGAAACACCATATATTTT,CASKPVGPSGNTIYF
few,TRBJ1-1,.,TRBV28,TGTGCCAGCAGTTCCTATCCCACGAACACTGAAGCTTTCTTT,CASSSYPTNTEAFF
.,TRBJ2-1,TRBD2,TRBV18,TGTGCCAGCTCAACTAGCGGCCGTTCCGAGCAGTTCTTC,CASSTSGRSEQFF
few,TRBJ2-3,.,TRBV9,TGTGCCAGCAGCGTAGCTGAGACACCCATCACAGATACGCAGTATTTT,CASSVAETPITDTQYF
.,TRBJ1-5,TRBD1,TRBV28,TGTGCCAGCAGTTTGCCACCGGGACAGGAAAGGCCCCAGCATTTT,CASSLPPGQERPQHF
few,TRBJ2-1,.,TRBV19,TGTGCCAGTAGTATGGAAGGGTTGTCCTACAATGAGCAGTTCTTC,CASSMEGLSYNEQFF
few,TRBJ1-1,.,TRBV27,TGTGCCAGCAGTTGGGCGCAGAGCACTGAAGCTTTCTTT,CASSWAQSTEAFF
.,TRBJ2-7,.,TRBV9,TGTGCTAGCAGCGTAGGGGGGGACCATGTCTACGAGCAGTACTTC,CASSVGGDHVYEQYF
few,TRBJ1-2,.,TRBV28,TGTGCCAGCAGTTTAAAGTTCTATGGCTACACCTTC,CASSLKFYGYTF
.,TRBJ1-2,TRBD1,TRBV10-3,TGTGCCAGCAGTATTCAGGGGGCAGGAACGAGTGGCTACACCTTC,CASSIQGAGTSGYTF
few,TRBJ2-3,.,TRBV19,TGTGCCAGTAGTATTTCTTTGGTTGCGGCGCCAGATACGCAGTATTTT,CASSISLVAAPDTQYF
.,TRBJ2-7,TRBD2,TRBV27,TGTGCCAGCTCTAGCGGGAGAAAGTACGAGCAGTACTTC,CASSSGRKYEQYF
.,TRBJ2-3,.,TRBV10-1,TGCGCCAGCAGTGAGTCCCTTAACAAGGGGCAGTATTTT,CASSESLNKGQYF
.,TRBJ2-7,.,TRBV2,TGTGCCAGCAGCAGACTAACTAGTCCCCCCTACGAGCAGTACTTC,CASSRLTSPPYEQYF
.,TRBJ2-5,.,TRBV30,TGTGCCAGTAGTACGGCCCCCGCGACAGTCCAAGAGACCCAGTACTTC,CASSTAPATVQETQYF
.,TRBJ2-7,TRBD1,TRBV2,TGTGCCAGCAGTGAATGGGGTCAGGGGCAGGGGGCCTACGAGCAGTACTTC,CASSEWGQGQGAYEQYF
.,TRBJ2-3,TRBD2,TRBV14,TGTGCCAGCAGCCGGATTCGGACGGGAGGAACGCAGTATTTT,CASSRIRTGGTQYF
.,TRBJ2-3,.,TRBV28,TGTGCCAGCAGTCCCCTGAAATACACAGATACGCAGTATTTT,CASSPLKYTDTQYF
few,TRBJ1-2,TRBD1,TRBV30,TGTGCCTGGAGGAGGGACAGCAACTATGGCTACACCTTC,CAWRRDSNYGYTF
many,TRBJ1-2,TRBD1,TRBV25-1,TGTGCCAGCAGTGCCGCCGAGACAGGGATGCGGCGCTATGGCTACACCTTC,CASSAAETGMRRYGYTF
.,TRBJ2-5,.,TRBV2,TGTGCCAGCAGTTTAGACAACCAAGAGACCCAGTACTTC,CASSLDNQETQYF
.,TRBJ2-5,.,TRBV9,TGTGCCAGCCACATTACGCAGGACAGCCAAGAGACCCAGTACTTC,CASHITQDSQETQYF